Listed below are T cell receptor beta chains from one sample, sequenced in a study of shared clonotypes between healthy human individuals. The data were produced by immunoSEQ multiplex PCR, yet TCRdb's version contains in-frame clones alone and is incomplete. The table lists a few million clones, about 94% of them singletons. Specimen: naive CD4+ T cells sorted from blood. The receptors were gathered from a man aged 18 to 29 in good health. The CDR3 runs from the conserved cysteine through the conserved F or W. D genes are given only for firm matches. Some rows mark clone size as missing; the rest say once, few, many or name a class of expanded clone.

TRBD1 - TRBJ1-6 TRBV25-1 CASSDGQGTNSPLHF TGTGCCAGCAGTGACGGACAGGGGACTAATTCACCCCTCCACTTT
TRBD1 - TRBJ1-2 TRBV4-3 CASSQGTGGDYGYTF TGCGCCAGCAGCCAAGGGACAGGGGGAGATTATGGCTACACCTTC
- - TRBJ2-5 TRBV30 CAWSVHPRTQYF TGTGCCTGGAGTGTACACCCGAGGACCCAGTACTTC
TRBD1 - TRBJ1-6 TRBV30 CAWRSLRTGGSPLHF TGTGCCTGGAGATCTTTAAGGACAGGGGGCTCACCCCTCCACTTT
- - TRBJ1-5 TRBV28 CASSLFRGNGNQPQHF TGTGCCAGCAGTTTATTTCGGGGCAACGGCAATCAGCCCCAGCATTTT
TRBD2 - TRBJ2-7 TRBV2 CASSDPSGRAVQYF TGTGCCAGCAGTGATCCTAGCGGGAGGGCCGTGCAGTACTTC
- - TRBJ2-2 TRBV2 CASRGTGELFF TGTGCCAGCCGGGGCACCGGGGAGCTGTTTTTT
TRBD1 once TRBJ2-1 TRBV25-1 CASSHRGNEQFF TGTGCCAGCAGCCACAGGGGCAATGAGCAGTTCTTC
TRBD1 - TRBJ1-1 TRBV5-6 CASSLDRGSLEMNTEAFF TGTGCCAGCAGCTTGGACAGGGGATCCCTCGAAATGAACACTGAAGCTTTCTTT
- few TRBJ1-1 TRBV28 CASAKTQNTEAFF TGTGCCAGCGCAAAAACCCAGAACACTGAAGCTTTCTTT
- - TRBJ1-6 TRBV9 CASSVQGEGNSPLHF TGTGCCAGCAGCGTTCAGGGTGAAGGTAATTCACCCCTCCACTTT
- - TRBJ1-5 TRBV6-6 CASRSQGLGNQPQHF TGTGCCAGCAGGTCCCAGGGGCTAGGCAATCAGCCCCAGCATTTT
- - TRBJ2-5 TRBV4-3 CASSQGVAVQETQYF TGCGCCAGCAGCCAAGGGGTAGCGGTCCAAGAGACCCAGTACTTC
- - TRBJ1-1 TRBV18 CASSPKRGENTEAFF TGTGCCAGCTCACCTAAAAGGGGAGAGAATACTGAAGCTTTCTTT
- - TRBJ2-7 TRBV7-7 CASSLEEGEQYF TGTGCTAGCAGCTTAGAGGAAGGAGAGCAGTACTTC